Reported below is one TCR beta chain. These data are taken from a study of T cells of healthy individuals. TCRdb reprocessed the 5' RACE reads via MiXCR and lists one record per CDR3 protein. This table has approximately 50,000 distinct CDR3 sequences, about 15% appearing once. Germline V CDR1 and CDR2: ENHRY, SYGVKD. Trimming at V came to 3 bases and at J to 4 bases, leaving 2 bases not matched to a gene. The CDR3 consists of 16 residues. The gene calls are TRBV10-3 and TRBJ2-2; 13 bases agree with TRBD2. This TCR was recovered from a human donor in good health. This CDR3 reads CAISDRTSGGTGELFF. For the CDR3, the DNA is TGTGCCATCAGTGACCGGACTAGCGGGGGCACCGGGGAGCTGTTTTTT.